Listed below are T cell receptor beta chains from one sample, sequenced in a study of shared clonotypes between healthy human individuals. The protocol was immunoSEQ multiplex PCR, while the TCRdb copy is restricted to in-frame clones and leaves out a portion. The repertoire includes about 680,000 clones, 92% of them detected once, and about a quarter sits in the top ten. Specimen: naive CD8+ T cells sorted from blood. These receptors were obtained from a man aged 25 to 45 in good health. Each CDR3 is given with its conserved first and last residue. Fields, in order: CDR3 protein, CDR3 DNA, D gene, V gene, J gene, clone size. D genes are given only for firm matches. Clone sizes are given selectively: once, few, many, or a class where the clone is expanded.

CDR3aa: CAIGRTDTQYF
CDR3nt: TGTGCCATCGGGCGCACAGATACGCAGTATTTT
d_gene: -
v_gene: TRBV2
j_gene: TRBJ2-3
abundance: -

CDR3aa: CATLDRNTGELFF
CDR3nt: TGTGCCACCCTGGACAGAAACACCGGGGAGCTGTTTTTT
d_gene: -
v_gene: TRBV7-6
j_gene: TRBJ2-2
abundance: -

CDR3aa: CASSQDSLISGVSYEQYF
CDR3nt: TGCGCCAGCAGCCAAGATTCCCTCATCTCGGGGGTCTCCTACGAGCAGTACTTC
d_gene: -
v_gene: TRBV4-1
j_gene: TRBJ2-7
abundance: -

CDR3aa: CASSLSSGTEAFF
CDR3nt: TGTGCCAGCAGCCTGTCCTCCGGGACAGAAGCTTTCTTT
d_gene: -
v_gene: TRBV28
j_gene: TRBJ1-1
abundance: -

CDR3aa: CASSPPRGLAGYF
CDR3nt: TGTGCCAGCAGTCCCCCCCGGGGACTAGCGGGGTATTTT
d_gene: TRBD2
v_gene: TRBV7-9
j_gene: TRBJ2-3
abundance: -

CDR3aa: CASSPIPGESYNEQFF
CDR3nt: TGTGCCAGCTCACCAATTCCGGGAGAATCCTACAATGAGCAGTTCTTC
d_gene: -
v_gene: TRBV18
j_gene: TRBJ2-1
abundance: -

CDR3aa: CASSMLGLEETQYF
CDR3nt: TGTGCCAGCAGTATGTTGGGTTTAGAAGAGACCCAGTACTTC
d_gene: -
v_gene: TRBV5-5
j_gene: TRBJ2-5
abundance: -

CDR3aa: CASSLSPGNEQFF
CDR3nt: TGTGCCAGCAGTTTATCCCCCGGGAATGAGCAGTTCTTC
d_gene: -
v_gene: TRBV27
j_gene: TRBJ2-1
abundance: -

CDR3aa: CASSSYYTGELFF
CDR3nt: TGTGCTAGCAGCTCGTATTACACCGGGGAGCTGTTTTTT
d_gene: -
v_gene: TRBV7-7
j_gene: TRBJ2-2
abundance: once

CDR3aa: CASSSIPGVQPQHF
CDR3nt: TGTGCCAGCAGCTCGATACCCGGGGTTCAGCCCCAGCATTTT
d_gene: -
v_gene: TRBV11-2
j_gene: TRBJ1-5
abundance: -